This T cell receptor beta chain was identified during a study of response to subunit inactivated influenza vaccine. As regards this clonotype: The antigen remains unidentified.

General study results and limits: The authors suggested that few new T cells are recruited per seasonal influenza vaccination.

TCRdb called the RT-PCR reads again in MiXCR, with one record for every CDR3 protein. The sample includes 650,000 or so distinct CDR3 sequences, 14% seen only once; the top ten take 6.5% to 8%. Germline values: CDR1 LGHNA, CDR2 YSLEER. With 5 bases removed from V and 1 base from J, the gap between germline ends came to 12 bases. The CDR3 runs to 15 residues. The TCR was taken from a man aged 50-59 years who received an inactivated influenza vaccine. The sample in question was PBMCs from blood, obtained 14 days before vaccination. This rearrangement joins TRBV4-3 to TRBJ1-5, with no clear D. In nucleotides, the CDR3 is TGCGCCAGCAGCTCAAGGTTCGGAAGCAATCAGCCCCAGCATTTT. This encodes CASSSRFGSNQPQHF.